The 23 T cell receptor beta chains listed next were all sequenced from one sample in a study of T cells after yellow fever vaccination. MiXCR was run by TCRdb on the 5' RACE reads, yielding one entry per CDR3 protein. The sample contains some 320,000 distinct CDR3 sequences, 7.5% to 9% of which appear only once. The sequenced sample was CD4+ T cells sorted from PBMCs, obtained 5 days after the yellow fever booster vaccination. These receptors were obtained from a man between 18 and 29 years old who received the YFV17D yellow fever vaccine.

This clonotype was recorded many times. Germline is not matched at one junction end, which may reflect a read error. The gene calls are TRBV29-1 and TRBJ1-2; D remains ambiguous. Germline V lookup: CDR1 SQVTM, CDR2 ANQGSEA. CDR3 size: 17 residues. In nucleotides, the CDR3 is TGCAGCGTTGAAGATGTGCCGGGTGCGTTTCCTAAGTATGGCTACACCTTC. This gives the protein CSVEDVPGAFPKYGYTF.

The DNA for the CDR3 is TGTGCCAGCAGCTTAGCACCCGTTGGGGGGACCCAGTACTTC. It translates to CASSLAPVGGTQYF. This chain uses TRBV11-2 with TRBJ2-5; D assignment may be TRBD1 or TRBD2 (5 bases each). CDR3 length equals 14 residues. Trimming took off 1 base at V and 7 bases at J, with 13 bases between the two ends. Germline CDR1 is SGHAT and CDR2 is FQNNGV.

V gene TRBV2 combines with J gene TRBJ1-2, with a possible D match to TRBD1 (5 bases). Germline V lookup: CDR1 SNHLY, CDR2 FYNNEI. The V and J ends lost 2 bases and 3 bases respectively, with 13 bases between them. The CDR3 contains 15 residues. The CDR3, as DNA: TGTGCCAGCAGTGAACGGGGCCAGGGCTACTATGGCTACACCTTC. This encodes CASSERGQGYYGYTF.

The chain employs TRBV27 and TRBJ2-7; the D gene is possibly TRBD1 (7 bases). The CDR3 covers 14 residues. The ends were cut back, 8 bases at V and 4 bases at J, with 18 bases in the middle. From germline, CDR1 is MNHEY and CDR2 SMNVEV (reference sequence). CDR3 region: CASRGSQGLYEQYV. As DNA, the CDR3 is TGTGCCAGCCGGGGGTCACAGGGGTTATACGAGCAGTACGTC.

This rearrangement joins TRBV7-8 to TRBJ2-7; perhaps TRBD2 as D (6 bases). Trimming removed 1 base at V and 6 bases at J, with 16 bases between. The CDR3 has 15 amino acids. Germline CDR1 is SGHVS and CDR2 is FQNEAQ. The CDR3 region has the DNA TGTGCCAGCAGCTTAGTCGCGGGGCCCTTTAGCGAGCAGTACTTC. Amino acid sequence: CASSLVAGPFSEQYF.

Ten or more counts support this clonotype. V and J are TRBV4-1 and TRBJ2-5, with D perhaps TRBD2 (6 bases). This CDR3 has 17 residues. Germline-derived CDR1 and CDR2 are MGHRA and YSYEKL. Between the trimmed V and J ends, which lost 0 bases and 4 bases, there was a span of 18 bases. CDR3 bases: TGCGCCAGCAGCCAAGATTTGTGGGCGGGGATCCCAGAGACCCAGTACTTC. This codes for CASSQDLWAGIPETQYF.

The V call is TRBV5-6, the J call TRBJ2-7; 8 positions match TRBD2. Germline V gene lookup returns CDR1 SGHDT and CDR2 YYEEEE. J was trimmed by 7 bases and V by 4 bases; bases with no gene match: 10. The CDR3 covers 14 residues. CDR3: CASSRRGGTGEQYV. DNA of the CDR3: TGTGCCAGCAGCCGTCGGGGGGGAACTGGGGAGCAGTACGTC.

The chain has TRBV20-1 and TRBJ2-1; a weak D match, TRBD2 (6 bases). V was pared by 2 bases and J by 0 bases, with 8 bases between. The germline V gene encodes CDR1 DFQATT and CDR2 SNEGSKA (reference sequence). CDR3 length equals 14 residues. This CDR3 reads CSARTGSSYNEQFF. The CDR3 nucleotides read TGCAGTGCTAGAACCGGGAGCTCCTACAATGAGCAGTTCTTC.

This clonotype was counted at least ten times. The chain joins TRBV12-3 or TRBV12-4 to TRBJ1-1; D not certain. V was clipped by 1 base and J by 3 bases, with 6 bases between them. The CDR3 extends over 13 amino acids. CDR3 region: CASSLVEDTEAFF. Here the CDR3 DNA reads TGTGCCAGCAGTTTAGTGGAGGACACTGAAGCTTTCTTT.

This sequence joins TRBV20-1 and TRBJ1-1; 7 nucleotides match TRBD1. The junction had 8 bases not matched to a gene; V was cut back by 4 bases and J by 3 bases. Germline CDR1 and CDR2: DFQATT and SNEGSKA (reference sequence). The CDR3 has 14 residues. CDR3 residues: CSATMTTGDTEAFF. DNA of the CDR3: TGCAGTGCTACAATGACAACAGGGGACACTGAAGCTTTCTTT.

This clonotype was seen only a few times. The chain is built from TRBV5-6 and TRBJ2-4; D possibly corresponds to TRBD1 (6 bases). CDR1 is SGHDT, CDR2 YYEEEE, per germline. The length of the CDR3 is 15 residues. V was pared by 4 bases and J by 1 base, with 12 bases between. The CDR3 DNA follows: TGTGCCAGCAGCCCAATAGGGGGTGCCAAAAACATTCAGTACTTC. This codes for CASSPIGGAKNIQYF.

This clonotype was seen at least ten times. V gene TRBV7-8 combines with J gene TRBJ1-1; D ambiguous. Germline V gives CDR1 SGHVS, CDR2 FQNEAQ. Trimming left V 5 bases short and J 7 bases short, with 11 bases between. The CDR3 sequence is 12 residues long. The CDR3 sequence is CASSPILFEAFF. The CDR3 nucleotides are TGTGCCAGCAGCCCGATACTTTTTGAAGCTTTCTTT.

CDR3 nucleotides: TGCGCCAGCAGCCAAGATCCCGCATCGCGGGGGGGCGGGAACATTCAGTACTTC. This sequence encodes CASSQDPASRGGGNIQYF. The chain recombines TRBV4-3 with TRBJ2-4; 9 bases align to TRBD2. CDR1 LGHNA and CDR2 YSLEER come from the germline V gene. J gave up 7 bases and V 0 bases, and 13 bases lay outside the gene matches. The CDR3 spans 18 residues.

This clonotype appeared a few times. V is TRBV20-1 and J is TRBJ2-1, with D possibly being TRBD2 (7 bases). The V gene's germline CDR1 is DFQATT and CDR2 SNEGSKA (reference sequence). This CDR3 spans 13 amino acids. The V gene lost 1 base and the J gene lost 7 bases, with 11 bases spanning the gap. The CDR3 DNA sequence: TGCAGTGCTAGAGGCGGGGGCCTGAATGAGCAGTTCTTC. Protein sequence: CSARGGGLNEQFF.

This clonotype has more than one count but fewer than ten. The V gene is TRBV5-1, the J gene TRBJ2-7, with TRBD2 matching 15 bases. Germline V gene sequence: CDR1 SGHRS, CDR2 YFSETQ. The CDR3 loop spans 16 amino acids. V trimming: 3 bases; J trimming: 4 bases; junction bases outside the gene matches: 5. The CDR3: CASSSGTSGGTYEQYF. For the CDR3, the DNA is TGCGCCAGCAGCTCGGGGACTAGCGGGGGGACATACGAGCAGTACTTC. The whole variable domain, filled in from reference TRBV5-1 and TRBJ2-7, reads KAGVTQTPRYLIKTRGQQVTLSCSPISGHRSVSWYQQTPGQGLQFLFEYFSETQRNKGNFPGRFSGRQFSNSRSEMNVSTLELGDSALYLCASSSGTSGGTYEQYFGPGTRLTVT.

The V gene is TRBV7-3, the J gene TRBJ2-3; D may be TRBD1 (6 bases). The CDR3 sequence is 16 residues long. V lost 1 base and J 5 bases, leaving 16 bases between the germline ends. In germline, CDR1 is SGHTA, CDR2 FQGTGA. CDR3: CASSLSSQGKGDTQYF. In DNA form, the CDR3 reads TGTGCCAGCAGCTTAAGTTCGCAGGGGAAAGGAGATACGCAGTATTTT.

This clonotype was observed a few times. V gene TRBV7-6 combines with J gene TRBJ1-1; no clear D gene. CDR1 SGHVS and CDR2 FNYEAQ come from the germline V gene. The V and J ends lost 5 bases and 4 bases respectively, with 11 bases between them. This CDR3 region has 13 residues. CDR3 coding DNA: TGTGCCAGCAGCCCCGGCCCACGCACTGAAGCTTTCTTT. Encoded protein: CASSPGPRTEAFF.

This clonotype has only a few counts. The V call is TRBV7-2, the J call TRBJ1-1; no definite D call. Per germline, CDR1 SGHTA and CDR2 FQGNSA. The CDR3 has 14 amino acids. Trimming cost V 6 bases and J 10 bases, with 21 bases left between them. Written as DNA, the CDR3 is TGTGCCAGCAGAACGAGCGGCTCCCCCGCTTCAGCTTTCTTT. It encodes CASRTSGSPASAFF.

The chain recombines TRBV20-1 with TRBJ2-3; 8 bases are shared with TRBD2. Germline trimming cut 0 bases from V and 3 bases from J; bases unmatched to any gene: 11. CDR1 and CDR2 from the germline V gene are DFQATT and SNEGSKA (reference sequence). This CDR3 comprises 17 residues. As DNA, the CDR3 is TGCAGTGCTAGAGACCCCTTCCGGGGGGGGTTAACAGATACGCAGTATTTT. Encoded protein: CSARDPFRGGLTDTQYF.

The V call is TRBV12-3 or TRBV12-4, the J call TRBJ1-2; D gene uncertain. V lost 8 bases to trimming and J lost 1 base, with 14 bases between them. The length of the CDR3 is 14 residues. CDR3 sequence (DNA): TGTGCCAGCTCCTCTCTGTTTAGTAACTATGGCTACACCTTC. The encoded protein is CASSSLFSNYGYTF.

The chain couples TRBV5-1 to TRBJ2-5, with D possibly matching TRBD1 (5 bases). Germline V lookup: CDR1 SGHRS, CDR2 YFSETQ. Trimming took 1 base from V and 5 from J, leaving 15 bases between them. The CDR3 covers 15 residues. The DNA of the CDR3 is TGCGCCAGCAGCTTGTTTGTGGGGCTGAGGGAGACCCAGTACTTC. Protein: CASSLFVGLRETQYF.

The J gene is TRBJ2-1, the V gene TRBV6-1; D is undetermined. The CDR3 contains 16 residues. Germline V gives CDR1 MNHNS, CDR2 SASEGT. V lost 6 bases, J lost 2 bases, and 17 bases lay in between. CDR3: CASRASLLPPYNEQFF. The CDR3 region has the DNA TGTGCCAGCAGGGCATCCCTTCTACCCCCCTACAATGAGCAGTTCTTC.

V usage is TRBV7-9 and J usage is TRBJ1-3; 7 positions agree with TRBD1. The CDR3 totals 15 residues. V was pared by 4 bases and J by 0 bases, with 3 bases of the junction left unmatched. Germline assignment: CDR1 SEHNR and CDR2 FQNEAQ (reference sequence). CDR3: CASSSRTGSGNTIYF. The CDR3 DNA is TGTGCCAGCAGCTCAAGGACAGGCTCTGGAAACACCATATATTTT.